The 10 T cell receptor beta chains given below trace back to one sample, sequenced in a study of CD8 T cells in ankylosing spondylitis. These receptors have no known antigen. Each CDR3 protein is one row after TCRdb ran MiXCR on the 5' RACE reads. Here the sample spans 330,000 or so distinct CDR3 sequences, roughly 8% being singletons. Study-level points and caveats: A TCR beta motif made of roughly eight highly homologous variants seemed typical of ankylosing spondylitis blood.

The sample comprised blood, either unsorted or a sorted T cell fraction (not recorded which). Every receptor here comes from a male donor with ankylosing spondylitis.

Details on this clonotype: One end of the junction is discordant with germline, which a read error may explain. The rearrangement uses TRBV7-2 and TRBJ2-1; 12 nucleotides match TRBD2. The CDR3 extends over 15 amino acids. The V gene's germline CDR1 is SGHTA and CDR2 FQGNSA. CDR3 in amino acids: CASSLAGLAGLEQSF. The CDR3 bases are TGTGCCAGCAGCCTCGCCGGACTAGCGGGGCTTGAGCAGTCCTTC.

This clonotype was seen more than once but under ten times. The V call is TRBV10-3, the J call TRBJ2-6; perhaps TRBD1 as D (5 bases). The CDR3 consists of 16 residues. CDR1 is ENHRY, CDR2 SYGVKD, per germline. V shed 4 bases and J shed 4 bases, with 14 bases lying between them. Here the CDR3 reads CAISVIWGSGANVLTF. CDR3 DNA sequence: TGTGCCATCAGTGTAATCTGGGGCTCCGGGGCCAACGTCCTGACTTTC.

The V and J genes are TRBV9 and TRBJ2-2; D is possibly TRBD2 (6 bases). The CDR3 extends over 14 amino acids. The germline V and J ends were trimmed by 2 bases and 6 bases, with 11 bases remaining between them. The germline V gene has CDR1 SGDLS and CDR2 YYNGEE. The CDR3: CASSVLEGSGELFF. CDR3 coding DNA: TGTGCCAGCAGCGTCCTGGAGGGCTCCGGGGAGCTGTTTTTT. Combining the CDR3 with reference TRBV9 and TRBJ2-2 gives the whole variable domain DSGVTQTPKHLITATGQRVTLRCSPRSGDLSVYWYQQSLDQGLQFLIQYYNGEERAKGNILERFSAQQFPDLHSELNLSSLELGDSALYFCASSVLEGSGELFFGEGSRLTVL.

The chain joins TRBV7-9 to TRBJ2-2; TRBD2 is a possible D gene (5 bases). This CDR3 region has 15 residues. The germline V gene has CDR1 SEHNR and CDR2 FQNEAQ (reference sequence). V was shortened by 1 base and J by 4 bases, with 10 bases between the two germline ends. This CDR3 is CASSLEPAATGELFF. Here the CDR3 DNA reads TGTGCCAGCAGCTTAGAACCAGCGGCCACCGGGGAGCTGTTTTTT.

This clonotype has at least ten counts. V usage is TRBV9 and J usage is TRBJ1-2; no firm D call. CDR3 length equals 12 residues. V gave up 2 bases and J gave up 8 bases, with 10 bases separating them. Germline V gene data show CDR1 as SGDLS and CDR2 as YYNGEE. The CDR3 DNA is TGTGCCAGCAGCGTTGAGGGAGGAGGCTACACCTTC. Protein sequence: CASSVEGGGYTF.

The chain carries TRBV9 and TRBJ1-1; D uncertain. The V gene's germline CDR1 is SGDLS and CDR2 YYNGEE. Trimming shortened V by 0 bases and J by 1 base, and 7 bases separated the two germline ends. The CDR3 runs to 14 residues. CDR3 nucleotides: TGTGCCAGCAGCGTAGGCCCAGGGAACACTGAAGCTTTCTTT. Its translation is CASSVGPGNTEAFF.

This clonotype was picked up a small number of times. This rearrangement joins TRBV4-1 to TRBJ1-4; no definite D call. V dropped 0 bases and J dropped 8 bases, with 13 bases sitting between them. Germline V gene lookup returns CDR1 MGHRA and CDR2 YSYEKL. This CDR3 spans 15 amino acids. CDR3 sequence reads: CASSQEQVLGEKLFF. Written as DNA, the CDR3 is TGCGCCAGCAGCCAAGAGCAGGTTCTGGGGGAAAAACTGTTTTTT.

This clonotype came up many times. The chain couples TRBV2 to TRBJ2-7; possibly TRBD1 for D (7 bases). The germline V gene has CDR1 SNHLY and CDR2 FYNNEI. The V end lost 6 bases, the J end lost 1 base, and 16 bases lay between the germline ends. CDR3 size: 15 residues. The CDR3 bases are TGTGCCAGCAGGGGGTTGACAGGGAGGTCCTACGAGCAGTACTTC. It specifies CASRGLTGRSYEQYF. Based on the CDR3 plus reference TRBV2 and TRBJ2-7, the full variable domain is EPEVTQTPSHQVTQMGQEVILRCVPISNHLYFYWYRQILGQKVEFLVSFYNNEISEKSEIFDDQFSVERPDGSNFTLKIRSTKLEDSAMYFCASRGLTGRSYEQYFGPGTRLTVT.

At least ten counts were recorded for this clonotype. Written as DNA, the CDR3 is TGTGCCAGCAGAACAATAGATACGCAGTATTTT. It translates to CASRTIDTQYF. The chain carries TRBV12-3 or TRBV12-4 and TRBJ2-3; no clear D. V lost 6 bases to trimming and J lost 5 bases, with 6 bases between them. This CDR3 has 11 residues.

The CDR3, as DNA: TGTGCCAGCAGGGGGCTAGCGGGAAACAATGAGCAGTTCTTC. Its translation: CASRGLAGNNEQFF. The chain links TRBV12-3 or TRBV12-4 to TRBJ2-1; 9 bases match TRBD2. The J segment lost 5 bases and the V segment lost 6 bases, leaving 5 bases of the junction unmatched. The CDR3 is 14 amino acids.